The entry below gives a single T cell receptor (beta chain) sequence along with its context. The data belong to a study of cytomegalovirus exposure and HLA in healthy donors. Trimming stripped 0 bases from V and 1 base from J, with 9 bases between. This CDR3 contains 14 residues. In germline, CDR1 is SQVTM, CDR2 ANQGSEA. The PCR ran on 60 Vbeta and 13 Jbeta primers. The table came from immunoSEQ multiplex PCR; TCRdb's copy has only in-frame clones and leaves some out. This table has 180,000 or so clones, 78% appearing once. The J gene is TRBJ1-2, the V gene TRBV29-1; D is unresolved. Sequencing was performed on PBMCs. The sequence was collected from a female donor in good health and CMV-seronegative. The CDR3 DNA follows: TGCAGCGTTGAAGATGCCGGGGTTAACTATGGCTACACCTTC. Its translation is CSVEDAGVNYGYTF.